What follows is one TCR beta chain and its context. The record originates from a study of blood T cell dynamics during melanoma immunotherapy. Specified time point: week 3, after first cycle of checkpoint inhibitor. Germline loops: CDR1 GTSNPN, CDR2 SVGIG (reference sequence). V was pared by 5 bases and J by 4 bases, with 15 bases between. The CDR3 has 14 residues. Assay used: immunoSEQ multiplex PCR; TCRdb lists only in-frame clones, some missing. Of about 5,600 clones detected, about 80% appear once; the ten largest clones hold about 32%. The V and J genes are TRBV30 and TRBJ2-1; TRBD2 is a possible D gene (6 bases). The sequencing used blood, collected from a patient treated with checkpoint blockade. The clonotype comes from a human donor with melanoma. Some clones in this sample may be carry-over from other donors' samples. The CDR3 DNA reads as TGTGCCTGGGTCCCAGCGGGCTCATACAATGAGCAGTTCTTC. Amino acids: CAWVPAGSYNEQFF.